These T cell receptor beta chains were read from a single sample in a study of immune evolution from preneoplasia to lung adenocarcinoma. Generated by immunoSEQ multiplex PCR, the TCRdb table keeps only in-frame clones and is missing some. This sample has 8,500 to 14,000 clones; 86% occur once, and the top ten carry over 3%. Material: FFPE invasive lung adenocarcinoma tissue. These receptors originate from a person aged 65-85 years with invasive lung adenocarcinoma. Both conserved end residues are part of each CDR3. The D gene is left open where the match is weak. Size values are once, few and many counts, or a class for expanded clones, and some rows have none.

TGTGCCAGCAGCTTAGAGGGGGGCGGCGGGACTACGCAGTATTTT	CASSLEGGGGTTQYF	-	TRBV11-3	-	TRBJ2-3
TGTGCCAGTTACACGCCTAGGGACAGTCAAGGAGGGCAGACCCAGTACTTC	CASYTPRDSQGGQTQYF	-	TRBV28	-	TRBJ2-5
TGTGCCAGCAGTGACGCATACGAGCAGTACTTC	CASSDAYEQYF	-	TRBV6-1	-	TRBJ2-7
TGTGCCAGTAGTATCTTGTCAGCTTTGAACTATGGCTACACCTTC	CASSILSALNYGYTF	-	TRBV19	-	TRBJ1-2
TGTGCCAGACAGGGTTCGGGGACCCAGTACTTC	CARQGSGTQYF	-	TRBV2	-	TRBJ2-5
TGTGCCAGCAGTTCCGCGGTGGTCACCGAAGCTTTCTTT	CASSSAVVTEAFF	-	TRBV28	-	TRBJ1-1
TGTGCCAGCAGCTTGGAAATCTCTGGGGCCAACGTCCTGACTTTC	CASSLEISGANVLTF	few	TRBV5-8	-	TRBJ2-6
TGTGCCAGCAGTTACCTGGGGGCGGCAGATACGCAGTATTTT	CASSYLGAADTQYF	-	TRBV6-5	-	TRBJ2-3
TGTGCCAGCAGCTTGGAGCAGGGACAAGACTATGGCTACACCTTC	CASSLEQGQDYGYTF	few	TRBV5-4	-	TRBJ1-2
TGTGCCAGCAGCTCGCGGACAGGGGAGCTATATGGCTACACCTTC	CASSSRTGELYGYTF	-	TRBV11-2	TRBD1	TRBJ1-2
TGTGCCAGCACCTGGGGGATGAACACTGAAGCTTTCTTT	CASTWGMNTEAFF	-	TRBV25-1	-	TRBJ1-1
TGTGCCAGCAGCTATCTAGCGTCGGTCACCGGGGAGCTGTTTTTT	CASSYLASVTGELFF	-	TRBV7-6	-	TRBJ2-2
TGTGCCAGCAGTTTGGTTGAGACAGGGCCCTACGAGCAGTACTTC	CASSLVETGPYEQYF	-	TRBV28	TRBD1	TRBJ2-7
TGCGCCAGTAGATTTACAACCGGAGGTTCCTATGGCTACACCTTC	CASRFTTGGSYGYTF	-	TRBV5-1	-	TRBJ1-2
TGTGCCAGCAGCCCACGGGACTTCTCCTACGAGCAGTACTTC	CASSPRDFSYEQYF	-	TRBV7-8	-	TRBJ2-7
TGTGCCAGCAGCTTAGCGGAGGGCATCGAGCAGTTCTTC	CASSLAEGIEQFF	-	TRBV7-9	-	TRBJ2-1
TGCAGCGTTGGCGGGGGCGGAGGTGAGCAGTTCTTC	CSVGGGGGEQFF	-	TRBV29-1	-	TRBJ2-1
TGCGCCAGCAGTGGGGACAGGGGGATGGGGGCCAAAAACATTCAGTACTTC	CASSGDRGMGAKNIQYF	-	TRBV10-2	TRBD1	TRBJ2-4
TGTGCCAGCAGTTCCGCTAGCGGGGGGTCCTACAATGAGCAGTTCTTC	CASSSASGGSYNEQFF	-	TRBV27	TRBD2	TRBJ2-1
TGTGCCAGCTCACTTGTCGGGGGGCCGGATGGCTACACCTTC	CASSLVGGPDGYTF	-	TRBV18	-	TRBJ1-2
TGTGCCAGCAGCCCTCTCACCGTGACTATAAACAATGAGCAGTTCTTC	CASSPLTVTINNEQFF	-	TRBV4-2	-	TRBJ2-1
TGTGCCAGCAGTGAAGGAGGCCAGGGAGGGAACATTCAGTACTTC	CASSEGGQGGNIQYF	-	TRBV6-1	TRBD2	TRBJ2-4
TGTGCCAGCAGCTTGGATCGTGGGGCTGAAGCTTTCTTT	CASSLDRGAEAFF	-	TRBV5-5	-	TRBJ1-1
TGTGCCAGCAGCCCCCCGGGGAGGGACACAGATACGCAGTATTTT	CASSPPGRDTDTQYF	-	TRBV4-2	TRBD2	TRBJ2-3
TGTGCCAGCAGTCTGCGGTGGGAAGAGACCCAGTACTTC	CASSLRWEETQYF	-	TRBV27	-	TRBJ2-5
TGTGCCAGCAGCCAGCGACAGGTCCTTGCCTACGAGCAGTACTTC	CASSQRQVLAYEQYF	-	TRBV21-1	-	TRBJ2-7
TGTGCCAGTGGGGACGGCTCCTACGAGCAGTACTTC	CASGDGSYEQYF	-	TRBV7-9	-	TRBJ2-7
TGTGCCAGCAGTTCCCGCGGGGCCTCTGGGGCCAACGTCCTGACTTTC	CASSSRGASGANVLTF	-	TRBV6-6	-	TRBJ2-6
TGTGCCTGGAAGTGGGGGGGTAGCACAGATACGCAGTATTTT	CAWKWGGSTDTQYF	-	TRBV30	TRBD2	TRBJ2-3
TGTGCCAGCACCCCAACACCGGGCGGTGATGAAAAACTGTTTTTT	CASTPTPGGDEKLFF	-	TRBV5-5	-	TRBJ1-4
TGTGCCTGGACTACAGGGCTCGGTGAAGTTTTCTTT	CAWTTGLGEVFF	-	TRBV30	-	TRBJ1-1
TGTGCCTTGGACAGGGGGGTGTTCAATGAGCAGTTCTTC	CALDRGVFNEQFF	-	TRBV30	TRBD1	TRBJ2-1
TGCGCCAGCAGCTTGGCCGCGGGGGCTGGGGAAAAACTGTTTTTT	CASSLAAGAGEKLFF	-	TRBV5-1	-	TRBJ1-4
TGTGCCAGTAGTACGCCGGGACAAGGGGAGCAGTACTTC	CASSTPGQGEQYF	-	TRBV19	-	TRBJ2-7